One sample yielded the 6 T cell receptor beta chains listed below, sequenced in a study of cytomegalovirus exposure and HLA in healthy donors. Some clones are missing from TCRdb's copy, which holds only in-frame ones; the method was immunoSEQ multiplex PCR. The sample has more than 55,000 clones, 90% to 97% seen once. The specimen sequenced was PBMCs. The receptor source for this set is a man younger than 35 in good health and CMV-seronegative.

This chain joins TRBV30 and TRBJ2-5, with D possibly being TRBD1 (6 bases). V lost 5 bases, J lost 5 bases, and 21 bases lay in between. Germline V gene data show CDR1 as GTSNPN and CDR2 as SVGIG (reference sequence). This CDR3 has 15 residues. The DNA for the CDR3 is TGTGCCTGGTGTAATATGGGGAAGGGGGATGAGACCCAGTACTTC. Translation gives CAWCNMGKGDETQYF.

This clone has a single count. The chain combines TRBV11-2 with TRBJ2-1; TRBD2 agrees at 8 bases. There are 16 residues in the CDR3. V lost 2 bases to trimming and J lost 2 bases; unmatched junction nucleotides: 5. Per the germline V gene, CDR1 is SGHAT and CDR2 is FQNNGV. The CDR3 loop reads CASSLFGGRTYNEQFF. DNA of the CDR3: TGTGCCAGCAGCTTATTCGGCGGGAGGACCTACAATGAGCAGTTCTTC.

CDR3 in DNA: TGTGCCAGCAGTTTAGGACTAGCGGGAGGGCCCCACGAGCAGTACTTC. Its protein is CASSLGLAGGPHEQYF. The chain has TRBV28 and TRBJ2-7; 15 nucleotides align to TRBD2. Germline values: CDR1 MDHEN, CDR2 SYDVKM. The CDR3 sequence is 16 residues long. With V trimmed by 2 bases and J by 5 bases, 4 bases remained unmatched.

The gene calls are TRBV30 and TRBJ2-5; 10 positions agree with TRBD1. J gave up 4 bases and V 4 bases, and 9 bases lay outside the gene matches. The germline V gene has CDR1 GTSNPN and CDR2 SVGIG (reference sequence). The CDR3 has 15 amino acids. The CDR3 region is CAWNLGQGLAETQYF. DNA of the CDR3: TGTGCCTGGAATCTGGGACAGGGGCTCGCAGAGACCCAGTACTTC.

The chain links TRBV9 to TRBJ2-3; D not resolved. The ends were cut back, 0 bases at V and 2 bases at J, with 7 bases in the middle. Germline V gene data show CDR1 as SGDLS and CDR2 as YYNGEE. The CDR3 is 14 residues long. DNA for the CDR3: TGTGCCAGCAGCGTAGCGGGTGTCACAGATACGCAGTATTTT. This codes for CASSVAGVTDTQYF.

The genes are TRBV7-6 and TRBJ2-2; the D is unclear. Germline lookup yields CDR1 SGHVS and CDR2 FNYEAQ. The CDR3 has 13 residues. The V end lost 1 base, the J end lost 4 bases, and 4 bases lay between the germline ends. The CDR3 nucleotides read TGTGCCAGCAGCTTAGGTAGCACCGGGGAGCTGTTTTTT. It codes for CASSLGSTGELFF.